This TCR beta chain derives from a study of CD8 T cells in Susac syndrome. Trimming left V 0 bases short and J 4 bases short, with 13 bases between. Germline V gene data show CDR1 as LGHNT and CDR2 as FRNRAP. The CDR3 loop spans 16 amino acids. An amount of RNA that ranged from roughly 0.5 to 1 ug was reverse transcribed with random hexamers. TCRdb re-analysed the immunoSEQ multiplex PCR reads in MiXCR, keeping a single row per CDR3 protein. The top ten hold about 0.071% of the sample, which has about 250,000 distinct CDR3 sequences, 90% to 95% seen once. The rearrangement uses TRBV12-5 and TRBJ1-5; D is perhaps TRBD1 (6 bases). The sequencing input was CD4+ T cells from PBMCs. This TCR derives from a human donor with multiple sclerosis. The DNA of the CDR3 is TGTGCTAGTGGTTTGGTACAGGGAGGTGGTAATCAGCCCCAGCATTTT. Its translation: CASGLVQGGGNQPQHF.